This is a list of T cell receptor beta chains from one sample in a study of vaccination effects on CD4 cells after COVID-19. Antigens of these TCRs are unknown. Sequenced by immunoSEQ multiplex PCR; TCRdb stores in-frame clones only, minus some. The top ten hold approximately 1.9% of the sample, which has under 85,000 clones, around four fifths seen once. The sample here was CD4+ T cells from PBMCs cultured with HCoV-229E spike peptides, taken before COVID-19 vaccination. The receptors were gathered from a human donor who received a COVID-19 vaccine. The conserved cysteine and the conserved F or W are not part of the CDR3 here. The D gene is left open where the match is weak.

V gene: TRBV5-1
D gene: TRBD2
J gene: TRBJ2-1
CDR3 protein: ASSQGWTSGVPLEQF

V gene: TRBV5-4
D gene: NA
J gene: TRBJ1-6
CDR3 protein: ASSLASGHGGNSPLH

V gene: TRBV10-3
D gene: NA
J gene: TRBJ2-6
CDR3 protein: AISEPRGANVLT

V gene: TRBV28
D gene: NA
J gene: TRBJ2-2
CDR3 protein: ASSFLHGVGELF

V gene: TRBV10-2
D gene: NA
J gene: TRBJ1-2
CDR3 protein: ASLGSYGYT

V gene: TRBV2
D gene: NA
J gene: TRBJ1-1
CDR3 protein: ASSLLSTTTEAF

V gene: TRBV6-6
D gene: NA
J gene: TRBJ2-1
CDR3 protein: ASSEQGPYNEQF

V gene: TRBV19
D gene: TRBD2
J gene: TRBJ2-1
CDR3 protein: ASTGGAYEQF

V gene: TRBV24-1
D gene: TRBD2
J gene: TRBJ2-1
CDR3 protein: ATSDFGLAGGGYEQF

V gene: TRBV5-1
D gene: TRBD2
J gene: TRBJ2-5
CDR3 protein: ASSLVLAGGRGTQY

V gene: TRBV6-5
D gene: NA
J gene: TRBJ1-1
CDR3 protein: ATHAFMNTEAF

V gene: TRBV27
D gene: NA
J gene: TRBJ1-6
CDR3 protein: ASTSGGTFNSPLH

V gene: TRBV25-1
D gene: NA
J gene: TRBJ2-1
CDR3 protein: ASSSMRWTQSEQF

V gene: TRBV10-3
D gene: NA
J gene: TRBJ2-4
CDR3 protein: AISESQLLAKNIQY

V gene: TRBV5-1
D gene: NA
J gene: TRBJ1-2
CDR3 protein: ASSETNRRGYT

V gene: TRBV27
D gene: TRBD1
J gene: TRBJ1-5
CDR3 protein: ASSSPDRANQPQH

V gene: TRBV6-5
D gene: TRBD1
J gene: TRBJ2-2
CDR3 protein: AISGTGNTGELF

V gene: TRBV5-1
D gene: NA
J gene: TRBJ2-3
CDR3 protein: ASSFKQGVGTDTQY

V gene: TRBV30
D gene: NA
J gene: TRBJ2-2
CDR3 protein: AWSVGRPRTPNTGELF

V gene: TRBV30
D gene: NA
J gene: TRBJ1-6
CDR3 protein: AWSIGAQSPLH

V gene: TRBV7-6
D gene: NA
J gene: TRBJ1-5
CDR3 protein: ASSLGGNPNQPQH